This T cell receptor (beta chain) is from a study of blood T cell repertoires in COVID-19. About the study: Researchers got acute and convalescent COVID-19 samples from the United States, Italy and Spain. Nucleic acid was either cDNA or gDNA, and it came from T cells, B-cell-depleted T cells, or PBMCs.

In the authors' workflow: Reference gene primer amplification gave estimated nucleated cell counts. Profiled with immunoSEQ multiplex PCR; TCRdb holds only in-frame clones, not every one. D and trimming come from the DNA, and the V and J calls and clone size come from that table. The sample yields about 240,000 clones, 82% seen once. V lost 1 base to trimming and J lost 5 bases, with 18 bases between them. CDR1 is MGHRA, CDR2 YSYEKL, per germline. The CDR3 totals 17 residues. The V call is TRBV4-1, the J call TRBJ1-5, with D perhaps TRBD1 (5 bases). The clonotype comes from a woman aged 55-69 years with active or convalescent COVID-19. Specimen: peripheral blood. The CDR3 sequence: CASSQGSSQGGHQPQHF. In DNA form, the CDR3 reads TGCGCCAGCAGCCAAGGTTCCAGTCAGGGAGGCCATCAGCCCCAGCATTTT.